This T cell receptor (beta chain) was found in a study of Ad26.COV2.S vaccination and SARS-CoV-2 variants. There are 14 residues in the CDR3. Per the germline V gene, CDR1 is SQVTM and CDR2 is ANQGSEA. V gave up 5 bases and J gave up 6 bases, with 17 bases separating them. Indicated treatment: over 15 received Ad26.COV2.S at low or high dose, single or two shots; about 5 received placebo; per-sample allocation not given. It was on day 63 after the first vaccine or placebo injection that samples were taken. Assay used: immunoSEQ multiplex PCR; TCRdb lists only in-frame clones, some missing. The data contain 400,000 to 450,000 clones, around 90% of them singletons.

The rearrangement links TRBV29-1 to TRBJ2-1; maybe TRBD2 (5 bases). This sample comprised peripheral blood, obtained in a trial of Ad26.COV2.S vaccine versus placebo. This clonotype originated in a person between 18 and 65 years old who received the Ad26.COV2.S COVID-19 vaccine or a placebo. CDR3 sequence: CSVTDFGFFNEQFF. DNA for the CDR3: TGCAGCGTTACGGACTTCGGGTTTTTCAATGAGCAGTTCTTC.